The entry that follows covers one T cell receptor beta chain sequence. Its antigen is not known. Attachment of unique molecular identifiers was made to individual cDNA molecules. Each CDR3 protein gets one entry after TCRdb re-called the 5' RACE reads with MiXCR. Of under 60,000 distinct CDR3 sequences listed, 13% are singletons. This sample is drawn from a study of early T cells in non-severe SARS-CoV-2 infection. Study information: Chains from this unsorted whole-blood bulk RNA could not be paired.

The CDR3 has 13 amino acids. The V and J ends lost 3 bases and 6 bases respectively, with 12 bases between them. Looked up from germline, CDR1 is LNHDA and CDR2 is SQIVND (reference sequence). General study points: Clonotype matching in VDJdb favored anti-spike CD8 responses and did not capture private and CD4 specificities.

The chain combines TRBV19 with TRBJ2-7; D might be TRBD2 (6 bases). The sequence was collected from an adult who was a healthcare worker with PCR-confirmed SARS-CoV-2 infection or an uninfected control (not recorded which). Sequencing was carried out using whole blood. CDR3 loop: CASSILWGGEQYF. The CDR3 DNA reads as TGTGCCAGTAGTATTCTGTGGGGAGGCGAGCAGTACTTC.